The T cell receptor (beta chain) described here comes from a study of blood T cell repertoires in COVID-19. About the study: From T cells, B-cell-depleted T cells, or PBMCs came the material, which was cDNA or gDNA.

Those enrolled in Seattle joined during active infection and were followed longitudinally afterward. Losses at the gene ends were 3 bases for V and 2 bases for J; bases not matched to a gene: 12. This CDR3 spans 17 amino acids. Looked up from germline, CDR1 is SGHDN and CDR2 is FVKESK. The repertoire was sequenced with immunoSEQ multiplex PCR; TCRdb's copy has only in-frame clones and lacks some. This sample has more than 350,000 clones, with about 89% found just once. The TCR comes from a woman aged 30 to 39 with COVID-19, enrolled during active disease. Sample: peripheral blood. The chain joins TRBV14 to TRBJ2-5; 7 positions agree with TRBD1. The DNA for the CDR3 is TGTGCCAGCAGCCATGCCCGACTCCTGACAGGGCAAGAGACCCAGTACTTC. Translation: CASSHARLLTGQETQYF. Drawing the rest from reference TRBV14 and TRBJ2-5, the complete variable domain is EAGVTQFPSHSVIEKGQTVTLRCDPISGHDNLYWYRRVMGKEIKFLLHFVKESKQDESGMPNNRFLAERTGGTYSTLKVQPAELEDSGVYFCASSHARLLTGQETQYFGPGTRLLVL.